This T cell receptor beta chain was documented in a study of blood T cell repertoires in COVID-19 (TCRdb year 2020). Regarding the study in general: The collaborator samples originated in the United States, Italy and Spain and spanned the acute and convalescent phases of COVID-19. The repertoires were released in a freely available public database intended as a resource for research on the immune response to SARS-CoV-2. The prospective study material was composed of cDNA or gDNA derived from T cells, B-cell-depleted T cells, or PBMCs. Where HLA class I and class II types were available, the types were taken from metadata supplied by the sample provider, not from assay-based typing. The sample metadata nearly always contained a de-identified subject ID, COVID-19 status, age in years and sex. The dataset comprised deeply sampled blood TCRbeta repertoires from subjects exposed to, actively infected with, or recovered from COVID-19. Samples came from the ongoing ImmuneRACE study (first 160 participants) plus 1,254 subjects from 6 global collaborators. Study-wide findings and limitations: The amount of clinical and demographic metadata varied by source and participant and was provided uncurated.

Whole blood was collected in K2EDTA tubes by collaborating institutions according to the institutions' own protocols. For TCRbeta analysis, collaborators shipped samples as frozen whole blood, isolated PBMCs, or DNA extracted from either of those sample types. As for this clone: No antigen is known for it. No per-base quality is available; no much larger clone lies one base away.

The CDR3 runs 15 amino acids, cysteine and phenylalanine included. The kept DNA is CDR3 alone, 45 bases in frame from the first base. The germline V gene specifies SGHRS as CDR1 and YFSETQ as CDR2. V is reduced by 0 bases and J by 0 bases, leaving a spacing of 4 bases between them. TCRbeta CDR3 regions were amplified from genomic DNA by means of the immunoSEQ Assay, a bias-controlled multiplex PCR. The original pipeline was this. Within the assay, amplification of reference gene primers was used to estimate how many nucleated cells each sample contained. To quantify the absolute abundance of each unique TCRbeta CDR3 rearrangement, sequence reads were collapsed and filtered. Productive Simpson clonality was computed per sample as the square root of Simpson's diversity index over productive rearrangements. In TCRdb, the immuneACCESS table is reduced to in-frame sequences with V and J assigned. These tables do not hold every clone; where another copy was compared, an unresolved V gene accounts for under half, and the others remain unexplained. That table furnishes V, J and clone size, whereas the DNA furnished D and trimming. Present in this sample are over 60,000 clones, roughly 80% of which were seen just once. The leading ten clones occupy approximately 12% of the sample.

This TCR was sampled from a human donor in a cohort sampled during active COVID-19. Material: peripheral blood. The sequence joins TRBV5-1 to TRBJ1-6, with the D gene not confidently named. In nucleotides, the sequence is TGCGCCAGCAGCTTGGACAACTCCTATAATTCACCCCTCCACTTT. This codes for CASSLDNSYNSPLHF.